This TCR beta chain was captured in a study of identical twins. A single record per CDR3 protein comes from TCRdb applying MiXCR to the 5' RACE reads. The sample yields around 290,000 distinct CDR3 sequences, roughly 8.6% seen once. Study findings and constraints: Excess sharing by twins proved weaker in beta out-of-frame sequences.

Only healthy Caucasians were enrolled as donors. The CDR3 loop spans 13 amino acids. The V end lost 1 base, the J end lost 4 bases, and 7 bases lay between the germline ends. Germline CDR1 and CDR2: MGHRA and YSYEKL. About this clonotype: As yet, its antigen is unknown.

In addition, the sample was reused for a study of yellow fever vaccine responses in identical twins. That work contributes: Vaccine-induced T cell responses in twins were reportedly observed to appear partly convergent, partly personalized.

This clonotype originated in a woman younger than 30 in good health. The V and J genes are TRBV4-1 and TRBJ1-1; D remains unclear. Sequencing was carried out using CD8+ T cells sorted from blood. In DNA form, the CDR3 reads TGCGCCAGCAGCCAAGCAGAGATCACTGAAGCTTTCTTT. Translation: CASSQAEITEAFF.